This T cell receptor beta chain was retrieved from a study of cytomegalovirus exposure and HLA in healthy donors. The wider study: Researchers previously reported finding roughly 120 million unique TCR beta sequences from 170 million or so T cells. Study-wide results and caveats: Analyses of presence/absence relied on an assumption of roughly uniform sequencing depth across donors. Earlier analysis yielded a pattern in which most TCR beta V segments were productive about 90% or about 30% of the time. Likely technical artifact: a cluster of highly shared sequence variants.

As to this clone: The antigen remains undetermined.

Both 60 Vbeta primers and 13 Jbeta primers went into the PCR. TCRdb's table, derived via immunoSEQ multiplex PCR, lists solely in-frame clones and lacks some. Of 150,000 to 200,000 clones in the sample, 65% to 70% were seen once. The specimen was PBMCs. The receptor was isolated from a man aged 25 to 45 in good health and CMV-seropositive.

The CDR3 sequence is CASSEQFQPQHF. The CDR3 region has the DNA TGTGCCAGCAGTGAACAGTTTCAGCCCCAGCATTTT. The genes are TRBV2 and TRBJ1-5; no clear D. Per germline, CDR1 SNHLY and CDR2 FYNNEI. The CDR3 contains 12 residues. V lost 2 bases and J lost 6, with 5 bases in between.